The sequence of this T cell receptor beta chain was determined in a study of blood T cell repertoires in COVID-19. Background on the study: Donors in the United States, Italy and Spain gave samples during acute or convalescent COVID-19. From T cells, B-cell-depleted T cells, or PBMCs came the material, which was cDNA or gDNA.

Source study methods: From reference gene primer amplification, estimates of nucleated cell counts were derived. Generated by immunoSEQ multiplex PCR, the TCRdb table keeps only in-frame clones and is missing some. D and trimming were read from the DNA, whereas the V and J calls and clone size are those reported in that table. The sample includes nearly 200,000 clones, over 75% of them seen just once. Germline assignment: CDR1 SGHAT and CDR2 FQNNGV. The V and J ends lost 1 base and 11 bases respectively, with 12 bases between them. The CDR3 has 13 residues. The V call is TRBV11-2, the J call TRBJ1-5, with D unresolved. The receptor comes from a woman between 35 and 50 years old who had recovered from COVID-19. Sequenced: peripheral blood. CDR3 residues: CASSLGGSGAQHF. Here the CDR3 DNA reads TGTGCCAGCAGCTTAGGAGGGAGTGGAGCCCAGCATTTT.